This TCR beta chain was documented in a study of cytomegalovirus exposure and HLA in healthy donors. The CDR3 contains 13 residues. Germline-derived CDR1 and CDR2 are GTSNPN and SVGIG (reference sequence). V lost 5 bases to trimming and J lost 7 bases, with 17 bases between them. This PCR relied on a set of 60 Vbeta primers and 13 Jbeta primers. Libraries were prepared by immunoSEQ multiplex PCR; TCRdb keeps only in-frame clonotypes and omits some of them. The sample lists fewer than 250,000 clones, under 80% occurring once. The rearrangement uses TRBV30 and TRBJ1-2; the D is unclear. Sample: PBMCs. The TCR comes from a woman under 40 in good health and CMV-seronegative. CDR3 protein: CAWRPVRAGGYTF. CDR3 coding DNA: TGTGCCTGGCGACCCGTCCGAGCGGGTGGCTACACCTTC.